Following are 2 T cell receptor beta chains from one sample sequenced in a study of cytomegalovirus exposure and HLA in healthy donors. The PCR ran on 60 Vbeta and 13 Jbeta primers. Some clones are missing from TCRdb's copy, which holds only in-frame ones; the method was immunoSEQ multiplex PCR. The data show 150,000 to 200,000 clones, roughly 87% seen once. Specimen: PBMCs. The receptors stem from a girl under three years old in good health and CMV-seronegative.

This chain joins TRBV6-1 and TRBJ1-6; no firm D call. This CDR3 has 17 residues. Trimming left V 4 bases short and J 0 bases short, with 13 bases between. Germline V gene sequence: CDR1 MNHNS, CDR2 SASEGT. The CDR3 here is CASSASRWSSYNSPLHF. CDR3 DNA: TGTGCCAGCAGTGCCTCCCGGTGGAGCTCCTATAATTCACCCCTCCACTTT.

The CDR3 reads CASSLEFRGNLIYYGYTF. DNA of the CDR3: TGTGCCAGCAGCTTAGAGTTCCGCGGGAACCTGATTTACTATGGCTACACCTTC. This chain links TRBV7-8 with TRBJ1-2, with D unresolved. CDR1 is SGHVS, CDR2 FQNEAQ, per germline. This CDR3 has 18 amino acids. V lost 1 base to trimming and J lost 3 bases, with 21 bases between them.